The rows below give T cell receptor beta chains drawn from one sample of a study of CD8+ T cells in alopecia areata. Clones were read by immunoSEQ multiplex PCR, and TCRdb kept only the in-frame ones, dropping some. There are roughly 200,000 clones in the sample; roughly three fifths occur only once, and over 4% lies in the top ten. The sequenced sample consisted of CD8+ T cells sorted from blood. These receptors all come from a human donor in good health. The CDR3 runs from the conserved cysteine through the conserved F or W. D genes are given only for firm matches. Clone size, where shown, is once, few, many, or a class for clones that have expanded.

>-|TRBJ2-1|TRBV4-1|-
TGCGCCAGCAGCCAAGACCCCAGGCCGGATGAGCAGTTCTTC
CASSQDPRPDEQFF
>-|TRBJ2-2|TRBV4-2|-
TGTGCCAGCAGCCAAGGGGATTCTTCCCACGGGGAGCTGTTTTTT
CASSQGDSSHGELFF
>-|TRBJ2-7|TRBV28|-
TGTGCCACCGATGCGACAGGTAGCTCCTACGAGCAGTACTTC
CATDATGSSYEQYF
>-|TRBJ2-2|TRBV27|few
TGTGCCAGCAAGGAGGCAGCGAACACCGGGGAGCTGTTTTTT
CASKEAANTGELFF
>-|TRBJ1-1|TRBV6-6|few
TGTGCCAGCAGTTACTCGGCAGCGAACACTGAAGCTTTCTTT
CASSYSAANTEAFF
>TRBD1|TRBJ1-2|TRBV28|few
TGTGCCAGCCAACCTCCCGGACAGGACTATGGCTACACCTTC
CASQPPGQDYGYTF
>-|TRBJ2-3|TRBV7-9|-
TGTGCCACCGGGGATACGCAGTATTTT
CATGDTQYF
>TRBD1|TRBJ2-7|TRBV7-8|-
TGTGCCAGCAGCTTAGAACCCACCGGGACAGGGGACTACGAGCAGTACTTC
CASSLEPTGTGDYEQYF
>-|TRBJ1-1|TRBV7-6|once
TGTGCCAGCAGCCTCAACCCGGACGGAAGCACTGAAGCTTTCTTT
CASSLNPDGSTEAFF
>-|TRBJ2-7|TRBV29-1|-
TGCAGCGTTGGGGTTCCCAGCTCCTACGAGCAGTACTTC
CSVGVPSSYEQYF
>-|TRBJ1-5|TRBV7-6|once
TGTGCCAGCAGCTTCCAAGTCGGTCAGCCCCAGCATTTT
CASSFQVGQPQHF
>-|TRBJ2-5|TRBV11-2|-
TGTGCCAGCAGCTTAAACTCCCCCCAAGAGACCCAGTACTTC
CASSLNSPQETQYF
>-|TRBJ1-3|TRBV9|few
TGTGCCAGCAGCCTTGGACAGCCGATAGGAAACACCATATATTTT
CASSLGQPIGNTIYF
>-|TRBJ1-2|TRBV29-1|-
TGCAGCGTAAATCCAGGGTCTGGCTACACCTTC
CSVNPGSGYTF
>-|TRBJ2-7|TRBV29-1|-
TGCAGCGTTGTATTGGCCTCCTACGAGCAGTACTTC
CSVVLASYEQYF
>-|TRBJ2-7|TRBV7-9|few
TGTGCCAGCAGCCAAGGGATTGCGTACGAGCAGTACTTC
CASSQGIAYEQYF
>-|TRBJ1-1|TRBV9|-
TGTGCCAGCAGCCCCTCTGGGCCGAACACTGAAGCTTTCTTT
CASSPSGPNTEAFF
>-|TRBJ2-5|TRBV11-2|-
TGTGCCAGCAGCAAGGGACAAAATTCAGCGTTACAAGAGACCCAGTACTTC
CASSKGQNSALQETQYF
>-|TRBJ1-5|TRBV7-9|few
TGTGCCAGCAGCTTACTTGGTCAGCCCCAGCATTTT
CASSLLGQPQHF
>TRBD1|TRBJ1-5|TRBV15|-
TGTGCCACCAGCAGGACAGGGTCGACAGGTCAGCCCCAGCATTTT
CATSRTGSTGQPQHF
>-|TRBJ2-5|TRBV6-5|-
TGTGCCAGCAGTTACGGGGACGGACAAGAGACCCAGTACTTC
CASSYGDGQETQYF
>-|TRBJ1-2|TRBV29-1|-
TGCAGCGTTGAAGATCTTACGGGTCACTTC
CSVEDLTGHF